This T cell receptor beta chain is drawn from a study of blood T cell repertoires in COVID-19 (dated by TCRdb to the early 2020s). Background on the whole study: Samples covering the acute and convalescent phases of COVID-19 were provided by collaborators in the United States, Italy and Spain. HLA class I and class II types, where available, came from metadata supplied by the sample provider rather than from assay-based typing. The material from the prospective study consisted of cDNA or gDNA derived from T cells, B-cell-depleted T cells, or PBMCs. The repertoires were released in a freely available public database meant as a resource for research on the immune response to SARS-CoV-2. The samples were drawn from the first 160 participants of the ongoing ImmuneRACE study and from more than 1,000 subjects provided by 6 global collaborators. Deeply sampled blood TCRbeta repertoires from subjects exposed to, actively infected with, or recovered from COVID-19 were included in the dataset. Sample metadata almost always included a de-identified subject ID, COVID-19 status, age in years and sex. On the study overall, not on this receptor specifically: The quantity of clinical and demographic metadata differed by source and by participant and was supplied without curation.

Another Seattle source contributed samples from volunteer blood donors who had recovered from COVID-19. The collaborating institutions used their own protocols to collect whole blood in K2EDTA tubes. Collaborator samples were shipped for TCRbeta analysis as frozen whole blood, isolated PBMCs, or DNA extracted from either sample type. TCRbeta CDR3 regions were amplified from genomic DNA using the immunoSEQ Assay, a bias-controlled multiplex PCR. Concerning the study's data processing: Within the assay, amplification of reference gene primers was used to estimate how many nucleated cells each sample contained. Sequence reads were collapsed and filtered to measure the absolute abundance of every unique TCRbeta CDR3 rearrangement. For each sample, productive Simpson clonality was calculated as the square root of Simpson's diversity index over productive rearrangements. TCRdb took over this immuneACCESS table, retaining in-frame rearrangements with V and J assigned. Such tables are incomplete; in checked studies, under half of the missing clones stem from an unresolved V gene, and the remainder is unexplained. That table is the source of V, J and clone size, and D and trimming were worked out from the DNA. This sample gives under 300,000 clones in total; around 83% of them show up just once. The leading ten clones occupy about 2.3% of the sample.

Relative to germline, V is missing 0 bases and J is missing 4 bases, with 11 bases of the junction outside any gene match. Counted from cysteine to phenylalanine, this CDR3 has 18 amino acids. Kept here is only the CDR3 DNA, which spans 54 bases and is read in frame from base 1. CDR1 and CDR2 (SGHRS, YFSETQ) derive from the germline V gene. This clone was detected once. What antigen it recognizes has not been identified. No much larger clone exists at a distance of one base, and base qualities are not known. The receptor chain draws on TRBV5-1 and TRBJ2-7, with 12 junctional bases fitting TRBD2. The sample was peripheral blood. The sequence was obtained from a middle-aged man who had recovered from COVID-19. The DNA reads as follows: TGCGCCAGCAGCTTGGTTTTTCTAGCGGGAGGGCCTTTGTACGAGCAGTACTTC. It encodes CASSLVFLAGGPLYEQYF.